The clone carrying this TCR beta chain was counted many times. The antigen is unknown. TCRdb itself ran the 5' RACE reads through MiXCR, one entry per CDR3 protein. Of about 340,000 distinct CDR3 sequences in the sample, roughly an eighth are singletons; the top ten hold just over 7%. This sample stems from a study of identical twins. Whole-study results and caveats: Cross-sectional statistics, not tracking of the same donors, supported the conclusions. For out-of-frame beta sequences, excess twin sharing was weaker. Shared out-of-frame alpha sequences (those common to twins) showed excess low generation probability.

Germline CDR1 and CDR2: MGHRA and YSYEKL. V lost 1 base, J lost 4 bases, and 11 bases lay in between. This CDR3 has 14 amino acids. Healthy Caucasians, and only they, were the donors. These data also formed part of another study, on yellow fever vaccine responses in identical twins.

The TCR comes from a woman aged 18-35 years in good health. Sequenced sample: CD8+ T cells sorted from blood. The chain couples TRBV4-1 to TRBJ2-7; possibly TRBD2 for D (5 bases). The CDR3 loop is CASSQGVGGYEQYV. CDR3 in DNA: TGCGCCAGCAGCCAAGGTGTTGGCGGGTACGAGCAGTACGTC.